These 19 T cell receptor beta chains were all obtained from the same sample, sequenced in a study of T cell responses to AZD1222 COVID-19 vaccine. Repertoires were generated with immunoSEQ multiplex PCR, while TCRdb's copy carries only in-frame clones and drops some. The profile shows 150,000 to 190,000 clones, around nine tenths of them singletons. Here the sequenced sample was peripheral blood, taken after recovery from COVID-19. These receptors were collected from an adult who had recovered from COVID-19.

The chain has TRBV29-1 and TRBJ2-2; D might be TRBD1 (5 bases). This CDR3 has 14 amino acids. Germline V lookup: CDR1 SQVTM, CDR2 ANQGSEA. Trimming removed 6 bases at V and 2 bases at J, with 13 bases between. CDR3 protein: CSVLVQANTGELFF. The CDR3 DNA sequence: TGCAGCGTCTTGGTACAGGCCAACACCGGGGAGCTGTTTTTT.

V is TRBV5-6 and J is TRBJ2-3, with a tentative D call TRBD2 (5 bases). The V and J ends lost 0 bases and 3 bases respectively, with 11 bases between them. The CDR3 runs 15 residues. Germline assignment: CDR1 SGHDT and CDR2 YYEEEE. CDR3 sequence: CASSLGVARTDTQYF. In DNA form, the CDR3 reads TGTGCCAGCAGCTTGGGAGTAGCGCGAACAGATACGCAGTATTTT.

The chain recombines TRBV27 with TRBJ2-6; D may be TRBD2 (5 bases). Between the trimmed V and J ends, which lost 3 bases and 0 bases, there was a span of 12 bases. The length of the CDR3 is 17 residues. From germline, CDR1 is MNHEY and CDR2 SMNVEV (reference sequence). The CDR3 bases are TGTGCCAGCAGTTTCTTTCGGGGTAACTCTGGGGCCAACGTCCTGACTTTC. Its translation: CASSFFRGNSGANVLTF.

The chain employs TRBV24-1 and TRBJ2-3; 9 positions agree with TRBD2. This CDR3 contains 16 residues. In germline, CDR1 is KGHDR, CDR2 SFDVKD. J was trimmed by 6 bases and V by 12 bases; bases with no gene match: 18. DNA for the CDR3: TGTGCCGCCGCGGAGCGGGAGGCCCCGAACTGCGATACGCAGTATTTT. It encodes CAAAEREAPNCDTQYF.

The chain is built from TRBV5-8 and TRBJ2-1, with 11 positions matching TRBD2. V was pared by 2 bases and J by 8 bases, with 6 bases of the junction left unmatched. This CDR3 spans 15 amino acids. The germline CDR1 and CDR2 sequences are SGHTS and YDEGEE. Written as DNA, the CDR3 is TGTGCCAGCAGCTTCCTAGCGGGGGGTGCGGATGAGCAGTTCTTC. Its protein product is CASSFLAGGADEQFF.

The CDR3 DNA follows: TGTGCCAGTGCCTCGGCTGAAGCTTTCTTT. It is translated as CASASAEAFF. The genes are TRBV11-3 and TRBJ1-1; D remains ambiguous. The CDR3 spans 10 residues. Trimming stripped 9 bases from V and 6 bases from J, with 8 bases between. Germline V lookup: CDR1 SGHNT, CDR2 YENEEA.

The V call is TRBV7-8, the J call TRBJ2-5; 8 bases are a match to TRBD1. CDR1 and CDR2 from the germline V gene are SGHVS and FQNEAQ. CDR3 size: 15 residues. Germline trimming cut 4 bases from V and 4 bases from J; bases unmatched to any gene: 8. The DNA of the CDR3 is TGTGCCAGCAGCTCCCGGAGACAGGGGATAGAGACCCAGTACTTC. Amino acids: CASSSRRQGIETQYF.

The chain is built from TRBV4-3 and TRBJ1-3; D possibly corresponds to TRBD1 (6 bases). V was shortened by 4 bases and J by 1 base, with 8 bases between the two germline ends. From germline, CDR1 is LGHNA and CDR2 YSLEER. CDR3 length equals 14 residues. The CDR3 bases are TGCGCCAGCAGCCTCAGGGGTTCTGGAAACACCATATATTTT. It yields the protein CASSLRGSGNTIYF.

For the CDR3, the DNA is TGTGCCAGCATGAGGGACCACAATCAGCCCCAGCATTTT. Its translation is CASMRDHNQPQHF. The J gene is TRBJ1-5, the V gene TRBV2, with D perhaps TRBD1 (5 bases). The CDR3 totals 13 residues. Germline V gives CDR1 SNHLY, CDR2 FYNNEI. The V end lost 7 bases, the J end lost 3 bases, and 10 bases lay between the germline ends.

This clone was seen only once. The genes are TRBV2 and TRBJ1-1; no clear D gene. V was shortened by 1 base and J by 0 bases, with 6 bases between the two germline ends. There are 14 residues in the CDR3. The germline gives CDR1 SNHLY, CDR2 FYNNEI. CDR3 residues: CASSEGPMNTEAFF. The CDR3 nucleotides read TGTGCCAGCAGTGAAGGCCCCATGAACACTGAAGCTTTCTTT.

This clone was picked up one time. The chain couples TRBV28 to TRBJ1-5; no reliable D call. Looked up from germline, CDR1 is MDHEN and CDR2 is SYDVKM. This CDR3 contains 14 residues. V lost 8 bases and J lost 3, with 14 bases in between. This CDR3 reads CASAALVYNQPQHF. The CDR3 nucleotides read TGTGCCAGCGCGGCCTTGGTGTACAATCAGCCCCAGCATTTT.

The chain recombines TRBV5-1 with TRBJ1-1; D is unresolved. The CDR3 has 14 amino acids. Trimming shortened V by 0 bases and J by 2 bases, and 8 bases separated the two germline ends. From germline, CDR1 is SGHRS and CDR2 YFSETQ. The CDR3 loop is CASSLAVGNTEAFF. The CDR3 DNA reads TGCGCCAGCAGCTTGGCCGTTGGCAACACTGAAGCTTTCTTT.

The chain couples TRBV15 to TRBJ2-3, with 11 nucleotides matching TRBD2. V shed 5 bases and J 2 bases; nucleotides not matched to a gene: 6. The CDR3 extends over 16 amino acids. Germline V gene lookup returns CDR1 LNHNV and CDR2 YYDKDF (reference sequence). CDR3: CATSGWGLADTDTQYF. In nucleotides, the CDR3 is TGTGCCACCAGCGGCTGGGGACTAGCGGACACAGATACGCAGTATTTT. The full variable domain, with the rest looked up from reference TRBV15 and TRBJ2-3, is DAMVIQNPRYQVTQFGKPVTLSCSQTLNHNVMYWYQQKSSQAPKLLFHYYDKDFNNEADTPDNFQSRRPNTSFCFLDIRSPGLGDTAMYLCATSGWGLADTDTQYFGPGTRLTVL.

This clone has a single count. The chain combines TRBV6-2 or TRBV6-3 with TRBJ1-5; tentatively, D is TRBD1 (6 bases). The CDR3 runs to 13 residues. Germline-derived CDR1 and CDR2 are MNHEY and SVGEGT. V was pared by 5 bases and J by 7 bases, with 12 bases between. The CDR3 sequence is CASSDRSRQPQHF. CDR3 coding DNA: TGTGCCAGCAGTGACAGGTCCCGGCAGCCCCAGCATTTT.

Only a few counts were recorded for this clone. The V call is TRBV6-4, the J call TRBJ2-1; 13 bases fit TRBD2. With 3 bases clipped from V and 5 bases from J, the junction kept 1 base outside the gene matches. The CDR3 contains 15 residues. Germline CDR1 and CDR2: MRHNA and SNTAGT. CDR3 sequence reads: CASSETSGGNNEQFF. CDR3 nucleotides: TGTGCCAGCAGTGAGACTAGCGGGGGGAACAATGAGCAGTTCTTC.

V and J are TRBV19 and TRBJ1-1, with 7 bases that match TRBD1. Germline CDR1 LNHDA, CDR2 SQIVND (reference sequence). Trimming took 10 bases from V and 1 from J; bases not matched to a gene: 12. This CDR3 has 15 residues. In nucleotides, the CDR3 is TGTGCCACCACCCCGGACAGGTCGAAGAACACTGAAGCTTTCTTT. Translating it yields CATTPDRSKNTEAFF. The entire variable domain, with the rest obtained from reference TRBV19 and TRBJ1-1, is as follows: DGGITQSPKYLFRKEGQNVTLSCEQNLNHDAMYWYRQDPGQGLRLIYYSQIVNDFQKGDIAEGYSVSREKKESFPLTVTSAQKNPTAFYLCATTPDRSKNTEAFFGQGTRLTVV.

CDR3 nucleotides: TGTGCCAGCAGCCTGGACAGGGGATACGAGCAGTACTTC. Protein: CASSLDRGYEQYF. The V gene is TRBV3-1 (or the pseudogene TRBV3-2), the J gene TRBJ2-7, with 9 bases lining up with TRBD1. Germline V gene lookup returns CDR1 LGHDT and CDR2 YNNKEL (reference sequence). The CDR3 is 13 amino acids. The V gene end was trimmed by 4 bases and the J gene end by 4 bases; junction bases not matched to a gene: 2.

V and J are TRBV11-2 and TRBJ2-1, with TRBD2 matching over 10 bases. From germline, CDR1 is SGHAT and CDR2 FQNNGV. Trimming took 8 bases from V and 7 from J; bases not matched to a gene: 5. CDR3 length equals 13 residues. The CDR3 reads CASRTSGRNEQFF. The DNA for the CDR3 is TGTGCCAGCCGGACTAGCGGTAGAAATGAGCAGTTCTTC.

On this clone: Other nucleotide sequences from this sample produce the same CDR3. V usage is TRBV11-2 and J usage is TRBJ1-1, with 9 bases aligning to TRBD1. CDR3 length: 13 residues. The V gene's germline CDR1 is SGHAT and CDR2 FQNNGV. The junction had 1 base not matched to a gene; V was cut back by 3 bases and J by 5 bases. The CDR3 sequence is CASSLTGGTEAFF. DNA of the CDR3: TGTGCCAGCAGCTTGACAGGGGGGACTGAAGCTTTCTTT. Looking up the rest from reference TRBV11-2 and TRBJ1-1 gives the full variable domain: EAGVAQSPRYKIIEKRQSVAFWCNPISGHATLYWYQQILGQGPKLLIQFQNNGVVDDSQLPKDRFSAERLKGVDSTLKIQPAKLEDSAVYLCASSLTGGTEAFFGQGTRLTVV.